These 9 T cell receptor beta chains were sequenced from one sample in a study of CD8+ T cells in alopecia areata. Extracted RNA was reverse transcribed into cDNA, the sequencing template. The method was immunoSEQ multiplex PCR; TCRdb's version includes in-frame clones alone and lacks a portion of them. Here the sample spans 70,000 to 95,000 clones, 51% being singletons. Sequenced material: NKG2D-high CD8+ T cells sorted from blood. These receptors came from a human donor with alopecia areata.

Relative to its sample, this clone is medium-sized. The chain joins TRBV21-1 to TRBJ2-4; the table gives TRBD1 as D, unverified against the DNA. TRBV21-1 is a recognized pseudogene. CDR3 size: 11 residues. As DNA, the CDR3 is TGTGCCAGTACAGACAAAAACATTCAGTACTTC. Translated: CASTDKNIQYF.

J is TRBJ2-1 and V is TRBV13; 12 nucleotides agree with TRBD2. Germline values: CDR1 PRHDT, CDR2 FYEKMQ (reference sequence). The CDR3 loop spans 17 amino acids. V was clipped by 5 bases and J by 1 base; unmatched bases: 6. The CDR3 is CASSKTSGSSSYNEQFF. The CDR3 DNA sequence: TGTGCCAGCAGCAAGACTAGCGGGAGTTCGTCCTACAATGAGCAGTTCTTC.

The rearrangement uses TRBV28 and TRBJ2-1; the D gene could be TRBD1 or TRBD2 (5 bases each). CDR1 is MDHEN and CDR2 is SYDVKM in the germline V gene. The CDR3 is 15 amino acids. Trimming stripped 7 bases from V and 4 bases from J, with 17 bases between. CDR3 DNA: TGTGCCAGCACCGACCCAGGAGAGGGGTACAATGAGCAGTTCTTC. Its translation is CASTDPGEGYNEQFF.

Written as DNA, the CDR3 is TGTGCCTGGAGTGCCGATGAGGGGCTTGAAGCTTTCTTT. Its translation is CAWSADEGLEAFF. The chain is built from TRBV30 and TRBJ1-1, with a weak D call TRBD1 (5 bases). V lost 1 base to trimming and J lost 7 bases, with 13 bases between them. The CDR3 sequence is 13 residues long. Germline V gene lookup returns CDR1 GTSNPN and CDR2 SVGIG (reference sequence).

The chain is built from TRBV2 and TRBJ1-1; D remains unclear. This CDR3 is 14 amino acids long. CDR1 and CDR2 from the germline V gene are SNHLY and FYNNEI. Trimming shortened V by 5 bases and J by 0 bases, and 10 bases separated the two germline ends. The DNA for the CDR3 is TGTGCCAGCAGTAAACAGAAAATGAACACTGAAGCTTTCTTT. This codes for CASSKQKMNTEAFF.

The rearrangement uses TRBV13 and TRBJ2-2; D perhaps matches TRBD2 (6 bases). Germline-derived CDR1 and CDR2 are PRHDT and FYEKMQ (reference sequence). The CDR3 spans 15 residues. Between the trimmed V and J ends, which lost 4 bases and 7 bases, there was a span of 16 bases. CDR3: CASSYLSGPVGELFF. The CDR3 coding sequence is TGTGCCAGCAGCTACCTTAGCGGCCCTGTCGGGGAGCTGTTTTTT.

This clone was picked up one time. The chain carries TRBV2 and TRBJ2-5; D is uncertain. Between the trimmed V and J ends, which lost 4 bases and 4 bases, there was a span of 16 bases. The CDR3 runs to 15 residues. Germline CDR1 and CDR2: SNHLY and FYNNEI. DNA for the CDR3: TGTGCCAGCAGTGCCAAGGGAAAGTTAGGAGAGACCCAGTACTTC. Protein sequence: CASSAKGKLGETQYF.

This clone showed up just a few times. The chain combines TRBV5-1 with TRBJ2-1; tentative D call: TRBD2 (5 bases). Germline CDR1 SGHRS, CDR2 YFSETQ. V lost 2 bases and J lost 6, with 9 bases in between. This CDR3 region has 13 residues. CDR3 sequence (DNA): TGCGCCAGCAGCTTCGGAGGTAGCAATGAGCAGTTCTTC. Residues: CASSFGGSNEQFF.

The gene calls are TRBV7-9 and TRBJ2-1; a weak D match, TRBD2 (6 bases). The CDR3 has 12 amino acids. V was shortened by 11 bases and J by 4 bases, with 12 bases between the two germline ends. Per germline, CDR1 SEHNR and CDR2 FQNEAQ (reference sequence). CDR3 nucleotides: TGTGCCGCCACGGGGGAATACAATGAGCAGTTCTTC. Its translation: CAATGEYNEQFF.